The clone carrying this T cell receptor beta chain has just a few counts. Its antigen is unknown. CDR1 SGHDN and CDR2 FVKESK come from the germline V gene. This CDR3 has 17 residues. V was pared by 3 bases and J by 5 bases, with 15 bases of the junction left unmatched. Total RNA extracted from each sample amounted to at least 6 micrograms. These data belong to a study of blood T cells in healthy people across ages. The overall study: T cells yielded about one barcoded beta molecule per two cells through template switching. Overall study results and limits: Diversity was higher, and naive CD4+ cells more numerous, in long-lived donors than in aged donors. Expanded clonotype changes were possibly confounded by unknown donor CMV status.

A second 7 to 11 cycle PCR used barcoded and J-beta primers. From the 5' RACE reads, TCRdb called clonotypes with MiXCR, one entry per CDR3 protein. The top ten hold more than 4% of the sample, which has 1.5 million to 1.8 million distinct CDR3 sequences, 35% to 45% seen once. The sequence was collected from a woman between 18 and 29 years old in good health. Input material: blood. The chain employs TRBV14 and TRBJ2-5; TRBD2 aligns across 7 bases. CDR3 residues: CASSHFAGAFSGETQYF. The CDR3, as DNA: TGTGCCAGCAGCCATTTTGCGGGAGCGTTCTCGGGGGAGACCCAGTACTTC.